This record looks at one T cell receptor beta chain sequence and its context. The antigen remains undetermined. This sample is part of a study of monozygotic twins with cystic fibrosis. The study's findings and limits: No link emerged between shared CDR3 counts and age, concordance or severity. Monozygotic CF twins shared more identical nucleotide clonotypes than unrelated patients. Low clonality (median around 0.0095) suggested a mostly naive repertoire.

The assay was immunoSEQ multiplex PCR, and TCRdb's table has in-frame clones only and misses some. The sample gives about 36,000 clones, about 80% of which show up once; roughly 1.7% is in the top ten. V gave up 3 bases and J gave up 0 bases, with 13 bases separating them. There are 15 residues in the CDR3. Germline loops: CDR1 SGHRS, CDR2 YFSETQ. The sample consisted of blood. The rearrangement links TRBV5-1 to TRBJ2-7; a possible D gene is TRBD1 (5 bases). The origin of this receptor is a girl aged 2 to 10 with cystic fibrosis. CDR3 nucleotides: TGCGCCAGCAGCTCGTTGGGGCCGAACTCCTACGAGCAGTACTTC. Its translation is CASSSLGPNSYEQYF. The full variable domain, completed using reference TRBV5-1 and TRBJ2-7, is KAGVTQTPRYLIKTRGQQVTLSCSPISGHRSVSWYQQTPGQGLQFLFEYFSETQRNKGNFPGRFSGRQFSNSRSEMNVSTLELGDSALYLCASSSLGPNSYEQYFGPGTRLTVT.